Reported below is one TCR beta chain. Antigen specificity is unknown. The data were obtained in a study of T cell repertoires in cytomegalovirus infection. Study-level findings and limits: CMV carriers with the relevant HLA were identified by cumulative public TCR beta family frequency.

The CDR3 runs 13 residues. The V gene's germline CDR1 is SNHLY and CDR2 FYNNEI. Trimming took 7 bases from V and 2 from J, leaving 12 bases between them. TCRdb re-analysed the reads in MiXCR, keeping a single row per CDR3 protein. This sample has approximately 990,000 distinct CDR3 sequences, with around 30% found just once. V is TRBV2 and J is TRBJ2-7; D is possibly TRBD2 (5 bases). This specimen was cultured CD8+ T cells from PBMCs, taken from culture after CMV antigen stimulation. This receptor was identified in a human donor in good health (CMV status not recorded). Some clones in this sample may be carry-over from other donors' samples. DNA for the CDR3: TGTGCCAGCACCTTGAACGGGGCCTACGAGCAGTACTTC. It encodes CASTLNGAYEQYF.